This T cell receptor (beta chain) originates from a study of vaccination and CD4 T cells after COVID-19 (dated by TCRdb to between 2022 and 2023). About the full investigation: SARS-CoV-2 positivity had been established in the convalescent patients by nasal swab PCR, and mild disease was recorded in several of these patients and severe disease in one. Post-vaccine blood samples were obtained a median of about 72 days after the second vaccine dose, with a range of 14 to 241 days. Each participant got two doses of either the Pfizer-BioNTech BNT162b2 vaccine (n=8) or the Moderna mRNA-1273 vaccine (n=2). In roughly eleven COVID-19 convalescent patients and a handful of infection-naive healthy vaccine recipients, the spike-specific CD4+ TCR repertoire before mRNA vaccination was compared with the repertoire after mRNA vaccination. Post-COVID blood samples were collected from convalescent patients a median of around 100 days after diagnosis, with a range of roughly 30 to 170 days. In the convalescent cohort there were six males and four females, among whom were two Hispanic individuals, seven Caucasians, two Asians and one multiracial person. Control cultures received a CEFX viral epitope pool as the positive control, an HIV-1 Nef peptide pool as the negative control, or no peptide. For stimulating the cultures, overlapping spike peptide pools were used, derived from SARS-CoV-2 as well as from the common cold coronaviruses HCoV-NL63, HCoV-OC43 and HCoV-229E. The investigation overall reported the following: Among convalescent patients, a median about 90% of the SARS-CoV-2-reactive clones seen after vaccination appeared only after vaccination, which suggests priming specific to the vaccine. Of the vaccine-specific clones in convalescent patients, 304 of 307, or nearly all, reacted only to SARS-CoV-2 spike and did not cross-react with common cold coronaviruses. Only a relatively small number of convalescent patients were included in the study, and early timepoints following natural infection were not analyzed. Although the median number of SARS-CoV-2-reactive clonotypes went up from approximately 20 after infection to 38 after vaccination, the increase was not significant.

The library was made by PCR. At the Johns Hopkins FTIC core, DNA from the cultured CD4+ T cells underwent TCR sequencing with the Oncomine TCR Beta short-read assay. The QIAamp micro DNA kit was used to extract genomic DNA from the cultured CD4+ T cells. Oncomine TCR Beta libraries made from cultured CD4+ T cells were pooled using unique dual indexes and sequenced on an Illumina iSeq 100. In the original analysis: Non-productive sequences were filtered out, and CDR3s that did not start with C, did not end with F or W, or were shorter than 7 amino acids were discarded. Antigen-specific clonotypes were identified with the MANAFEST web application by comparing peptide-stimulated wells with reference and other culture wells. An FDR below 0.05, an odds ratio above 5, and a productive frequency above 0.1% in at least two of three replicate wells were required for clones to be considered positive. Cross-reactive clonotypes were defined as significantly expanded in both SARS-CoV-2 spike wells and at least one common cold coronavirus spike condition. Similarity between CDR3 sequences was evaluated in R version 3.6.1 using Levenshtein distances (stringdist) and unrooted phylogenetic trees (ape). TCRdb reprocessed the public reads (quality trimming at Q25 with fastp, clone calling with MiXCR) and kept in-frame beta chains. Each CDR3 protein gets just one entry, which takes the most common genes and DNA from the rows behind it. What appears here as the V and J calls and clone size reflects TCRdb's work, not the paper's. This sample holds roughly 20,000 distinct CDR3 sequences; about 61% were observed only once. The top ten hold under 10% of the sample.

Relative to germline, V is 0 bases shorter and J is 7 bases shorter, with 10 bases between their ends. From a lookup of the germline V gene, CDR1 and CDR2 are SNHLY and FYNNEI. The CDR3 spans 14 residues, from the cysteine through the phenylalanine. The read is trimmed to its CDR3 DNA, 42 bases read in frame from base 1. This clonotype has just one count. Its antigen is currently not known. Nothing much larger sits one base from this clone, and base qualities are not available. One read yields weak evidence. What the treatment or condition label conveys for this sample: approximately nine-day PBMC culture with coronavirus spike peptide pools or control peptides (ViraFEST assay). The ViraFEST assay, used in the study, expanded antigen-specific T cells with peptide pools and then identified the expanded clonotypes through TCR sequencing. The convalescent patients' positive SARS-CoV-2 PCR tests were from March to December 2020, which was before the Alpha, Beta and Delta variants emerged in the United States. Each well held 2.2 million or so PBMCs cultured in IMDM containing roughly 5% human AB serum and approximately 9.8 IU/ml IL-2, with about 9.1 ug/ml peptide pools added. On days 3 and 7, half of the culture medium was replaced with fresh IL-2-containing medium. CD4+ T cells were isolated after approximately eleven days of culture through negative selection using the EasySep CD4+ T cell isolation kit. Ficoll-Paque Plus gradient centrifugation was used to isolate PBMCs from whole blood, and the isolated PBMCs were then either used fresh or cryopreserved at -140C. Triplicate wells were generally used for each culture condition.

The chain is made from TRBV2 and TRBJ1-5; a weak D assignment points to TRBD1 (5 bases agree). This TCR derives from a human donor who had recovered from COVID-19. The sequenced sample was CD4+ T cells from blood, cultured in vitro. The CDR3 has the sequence CASSEARGMQPQHF. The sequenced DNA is TGTGCCAGCAGTGAAGCGCGGGGGATGCAGCCCCAGCATTTT. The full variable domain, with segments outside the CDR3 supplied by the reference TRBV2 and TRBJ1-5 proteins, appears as EPEVTQTPSHQVTQMGQEVILRCVPISNHLYFYWYRQILGQKVEFLVSFYNNEISEKSEIFDDQFSVERPDGSNFTLKIRSTKLEDSAMYFCASSEARGMQPQHFGDGTRLSIL.